Given below is one T cell receptor (beta chain) in context. The V gene lost 1 base and the J gene lost 7 bases, with 12 bases spanning the gap. From germline, CDR1 is SGHTS and CDR2 YDEGEE. The CDR3 is made up of 13 amino acids. The data are from a study of blood T cell repertoires in COVID-19. At the level of the study: The United States, Italy and Spain supplied acute and convalescent COVID-19 samples. PBMCs, B-cell-depleted T cells, or T cells were the source of the cDNA or gDNA that made up the material.

In the study's own analysis: From reference gene primer amplification, estimates of nucleated cell counts were derived. Here immunoSEQ multiplex PCR was the method, and the copy in TCRdb shows in-frame clones only, minus some. Clonal size and the V and J genes are those of that table, whereas D and trimming came from the DNA. The table has approximately 170,000 clones, around 89% seen once. This receptor was taken from a man in his late teens or twenties who had recovered from COVID-19. The genes are TRBV5-8 and TRBJ2-7, with D possibly being TRBD2 (5 bases). The sample consisted of peripheral blood. The DNA for the CDR3 is TGTGCCAGCAGCTTGTGGGGAGTCAAGGAGCAGTACTTC. Amino acids: CASSLWGVKEQYF.